This T cell receptor (beta chain) derives from a study of vaccination effects on CD4 cells after COVID-19. Study-level information: Once vaccinated, a few convalescent patients were sampled both early and late afterward. After the second dose, samples were taken at median day 72. Findings and caveats of the study: Convalescents' post-vaccine spike-reactive clones were mainly new, vaccine-induced.

A note on this clone: Its specificity is unknown.

Assay: immunoSEQ multiplex PCR; the TCRdb copy retains only in-frame clones and omits some. The data show roughly 51,000 clones, around three quarters seen once. Scientists isolated CD4+ T cells after an approximately 9-day culture period ended. The person was diagnosed with PCR-confirmed SARS-CoV-2 infection between March and December 2020. The vaccine given was either BNT162b2 or mRNA-1273, in two doses. A half-medium replacement with IL-2 medium was carried out on days 3 and 7. The CDR3 runs 15 residues. Trimming took 8 bases from V and 8 from J, leaving 22 bases between them. Germline V gene data show CDR1 as MNHEY and CDR2 as SMNVEV (reference sequence).

This chain uses TRBV27 with TRBJ2-1; D not resolved. The material sequenced was CD4+ T cells from PBMCs cultured without peptide, taken after COVID-19 vaccination. The receptor's source is a human donor who had a prior SARS-CoV-2 infection. This CDR3 is CASQRAPHVRYEQFF. CDR3 sequence (DNA): TGTGCCAGCCAGAGAGCGCCCCACGTTCGGTATGAGCAGTTCTTC.